The clone carrying this T cell receptor beta chain has a count of ten or more. The antigen is unknown. Via MiXCR, TCRdb re-called the reads, giving one row per CDR3 protein. This table has roughly 280,000 distinct CDR3 sequences, approximately 9.2% appearing once. The length of the CDR3 is 18 residues. The germline V gene has CDR1 MDHEN and CDR2 SYDVKM. V was pared by 2 bases and J by 7 bases, with 15 bases of the junction left unmatched. These data belong to a study of T cell repertoires in cytomegalovirus infection. Study-level background: In public TCR beta signatures, there were indications of both CMV infection and matching HLA type.

Study results and caveats: Summed frequency of shared TCR beta families picked out CMV carriers who also had the relevant HLA. HLA-C-restricted, CMV-specific TCR beta clonotypes were dominant ex vivo.

The sequence was collected from a human donor in good health (CMV status not recorded). Some clones in this sample may be carry-over from other donors' samples. The chain recombines TRBV28 with TRBJ2-1; 9 nucleotides agree with TRBD1. Sequencing was carried out using PBMCs. CDR3: CASSLPPWTGVGRNEQFF. The CDR3 coding sequence is TGTGCCAGCAGTTTACCCCCTTGGACAGGGGTAGGTCGGAATGAGCAGTTCTTC. The full variable domain, in which reference TRBV28 and TRBJ2-1 provide the parts outside the CDR3, is DVKVTQSSRYLVKRTGEKVFLECVQDMDHENMFWYRQDPGLGLRLIYFSYDVKMKEKGDIPEGYSVSREKKERFSLILESASTNQTSMYLCASSLPPWTGVGRNEQFFGPGTRLTVL.